This TCR beta chain was recovered during a study of T cell changes during pregnancy in multiple sclerosis. Germline lookup yields CDR1 LNHDA and CDR2 SQIVND (reference sequence). The CDR3 has 11 amino acids. V lost 8 bases and J lost 6, with 10 bases in between. Clones were sequenced by immunoSEQ multiplex PCR, and TCRdb holds only the in-frame ones, with some missing. Among approximately 61,000 clones listed, 90% were seen once. Material: peripheral blood, obtained in the first trimester of pregnancy. The origin of this receptor is a female donor in good health, enrolled as a control in a pregnancy study. This chain links TRBV19 with TRBJ1-1; D not certain. The CDR3 reads CASVGAAEAFF. CDR3 in DNA: TGTGCCAGTGTAGGAGCGGCTGAAGCTTTCTTT.